Each of the 11 T cell receptor beta chains below was sequenced from the same sample in a study of molecular identifiers for immune sequencing clone quantification. TCRdb used MiXCR to reprocess the PCR reads, holding one entry per CDR3 protein. The table records about 510,000 distinct CDR3 sequences, about 22% of them present only once. Sequenced sample: naive CD8+ T cells from blood, with Jurkat cell RNA spiked in. Subset specified: FACS-sorted CD8+CD4-CCR7+CD45RA+ naive T cells. The receptors originated from a human donor in good health. Some libraries in this study had Jurkat cell RNA spiked in.

In its sample, this clonotype was seen many times. This chain joins TRBV7-8 and TRBJ2-3; 9 bases line up with TRBD2. This CDR3 is 15 amino acids long. With V trimmed by 5 bases and J by 5 bases, 8 bases remained unmatched. CDR1 SGHVS and CDR2 FQNEAQ come from the germline V gene. CDR3: CASSQVAGAIDTQYF. DNA of the CDR3: TGTGCCAGCAGCCAGGTAGCGGGGGCTATAGATACGCAGTATTTT.

This rearrangement joins TRBV7-6 to TRBJ2-3, with 8 bases identical to TRBD2. CDR3 length: 17 amino acids. From germline, CDR1 is SGHVS and CDR2 FNYEAQ. The V and J ends lost 5 bases and 2 bases, in that order; junction bases with no gene match: 12. The CDR3 DNA reads as TGTGCCAGCAGCACAGGACCAGCGGGAGCTCCCACAGATACGCAGTATTTT. Amino acid sequence: CASSTGPAGAPTDTQYF. Looking up the rest from reference TRBV7-6 and TRBJ2-3 gives the full variable domain: GAGVSQSPRYKVTKRGQDVALRCDPISGHVSLYWYRQALGQGPEFLTYFNYEAQQDKSGLPNDRFSAERPEGSISTLTIQRTEQRDSAMYRCASSTGPAGAPTDTQYFGPGTRLTVL.

V is TRBV19 and J is TRBJ2-1; D unresolved. V dropped 3 bases and J dropped 7 bases, with 16 bases sitting between them. Germline CDR1 is LNHDA and CDR2 is SQIVND (reference sequence). This CDR3 contains 15 residues. The CDR3 loop reads CASSMDPNIGNEQFF. CDR3 coding DNA: TGTGCCAGTAGTATGGATCCTAACATCGGGAATGAGCAGTTCTTC.

This clonotype was picked up many times. This chain links TRBV7-2 with TRBJ2-1, with D possibly matching TRBD1 (6 bases). The germline V gene has CDR1 SGHTA and CDR2 FQGNSA. V lost 0 bases and J lost 5, with 8 bases in between. The CDR3 totals 14 residues. Written as DNA, the CDR3 is TGTGCCAGCAGCTTAGCGCAGGGGAACAATGAGCAGTTCTTC. This translates into CASSLAQGNNEQFF.

This clonotype occurred many times. The chain combines TRBV6-5 with TRBJ1-1; D remains unclear. V gave up 2 bases and J gave up 3 bases, with 10 bases separating them. The CDR3 runs to 14 residues. Germline CDR1 and CDR2: MNHEY and SVGAGI. Written as DNA, the CDR3 is TGTGCCAGCAGTTACGTCCCACCGGACACTGAAGCTTTCTTT. Protein: CASSYVPPDTEAFF.

This clonotype came up many times. V usage is TRBV6-6 and J usage is TRBJ2-3, with TRBD2 identical over 7 bases. This CDR3 is 15 amino acids long. V was clipped by 4 bases and J by 2 bases; unmatched bases: 6. Germline V gene sequence: CDR1 MNHNY, CDR2 SVGAGI (reference sequence). The CDR3 spells CASSSGAGPTDTQYF. As DNA, the CDR3 is TGTGCCAGCAGTTCAGGAGCGGGACCCACAGATACGCAGTATTTT.

This clonotype has ten or more counts. The DNA for the CDR3 is TGCAGCGTTGAAGATCCGAGTAGCGCCACCGGGGAGCTGTTTTTT. It codes for CSVEDPSSATGELFF. The rearrangement links TRBV29-1 to TRBJ2-2, with a weak D call TRBD2 (5 bases). The CDR3 covers 15 residues. V lost 0 bases and J 4 bases, leaving 12 bases between the germline ends. Germline CDR1 SQVTM, CDR2 ANQGSEA.

The gene calls are TRBV13 and TRBJ1-2, with D unclear. The CDR3 has 15 residues. Germline assignment: CDR1 PRHDT and CDR2 FYEKMQ (reference sequence). Deletions cut 1 base from V and 7 bases from J, with 16 bases between. CDR3 coding DNA: TGTGCCAGCAGCTTAGAGCGCGGCGCTACTGGTGGCTACACCTTC. Protein product: CASSLERGATGGYTF.

In DNA, the CDR3 is TGCAGTGCTAGTGCGGCCAATTACGAGCAGTACTTC. Its translation: CSASAANYEQYF. The rearrangement uses TRBV20-1 and TRBJ2-7; D unresolved. Germline assignment: CDR1 DFQATT and CDR2 SNEGSKA (reference sequence). The CDR3 has 12 residues. Trimming took off 3 bases at V and 4 bases at J, with 10 bases between the two ends.

This clonotype was found a few times. The rearrangement uses TRBV30 and TRBJ2-3, with D possibly being TRBD2 (6 bases). With 2 bases removed from V and 0 bases from J, the gap between germline ends came to 12 bases. The CDR3 loop spans 15 amino acids. Per the germline V gene, CDR1 is GTSNPN and CDR2 is SVGIG (reference sequence). In DNA form, the CDR3 reads TGTGCCTGGAGTTACGGGGGAATAAGCACAGATACGCAGTATTTT. Amino acids: CAWSYGGISTDTQYF.

The chain recombines TRBV3-1 with TRBJ2-7, with D hard to call. The CDR3 covers 17 residues. With 1 base removed from V and 2 bases from J, the gap between germline ends came to 18 bases. Germline V CDR1 and CDR2: LGHDT, YNNKEL (reference sequence). In DNA, the CDR3 is TGTGCCAGCAGCCAAGGAATTTTCGAGGTCGTCCCCTACGAGCAGTACTTC. Its translation: CASSQGIFEVVPYEQYF.